The sequence of this T cell receptor (beta chain) was determined in a study of vaccination effects on CD4 cells after COVID-19. For this clone: The antigen remains unidentified.

Expansion with viral peptide pools was applied to antigen-specific CD4+ T cells by the ViraFEST assay prior to sequencing. Cells that had been cultured for 10 days were the source of isolated CD4+ T cells. From March to December 2020, the person had a SARS-CoV-2 infection that was confirmed by PCR. Method: immunoSEQ multiplex PCR; TCRdb's copy keeps in-frame clones and lacks some. The data contain approximately 26,000 clones, about three quarters of them singletons. The CDR3 consists of 18 residues. V was clipped by 3 bases and J by 4 bases, with 24 bases between them. The germline gives CDR1 LNHDA, CDR2 SQIVND (reference sequence).

The clonotype was recovered from a human donor who had a prior SARS-CoV-2 infection. The input for sequencing was CD4+ T cells from PBMCs cultured with HCoV-NL63 spike peptides, taken before COVID-19 vaccination. The V call is TRBV19, the J call TRBJ1-2, with D possibly TRBD1 on 5 matching bases. This chain's CDR3 is CASSMSPREVGFGYGYTF. The CDR3 coding sequence is TGTGCCAGTAGTATGAGCCCCAGGGAAGTAGGGTTCGGCTATGGCTACACCTTC.